The 32 T cell receptor beta chains given below trace back to one sample, sequenced in a study of blood T cell repertoires in COVID-19. Assay used: immunoSEQ multiplex PCR; TCRdb lists only in-frame clones, some missing. The sample records approximately 230,000 clones, 85% to 90% being singletons. The sequencing input was PBMCs or T cells enriched from blood (not recorded which). All receptors come from a man aged 35-49 years who had recovered from COVID-19.

The CDR3, as DNA: TGTGCCAGCGGGGGGACAGGGACGAAAAACACTGAAGCTTTCTTT. Translating gives CASGGTGTKNTEAFF. The V and J genes are TRBV2 and TRBJ1-1, with 9 bases that match TRBD1. The V segment lost 8 bases and the J segment 2 bases; nucleotides outside the gene matches: 9. CDR1 and CDR2 (germline): SNHLY, FYNNEI. This CDR3 has 15 amino acids.

The genes are TRBV27 and TRBJ2-7, with unresolved D. Germline V lookup: CDR1 MNHEY, CDR2 SMNVEV (reference sequence). V lost 2 bases and J lost 2, with 7 bases in between. This CDR3 region has 13 residues. The CDR3 nucleotides read TGTGCCAGCAGTTTAGGCAGGACCTACGAGCAGTACTTC. Amino acids: CASSLGRTYEQYF.

The genes are TRBV14 and TRBJ1-1; D may be TRBD1 (6 bases). CDR1 is SGHDN and CDR2 is FVKESK in the germline V gene. V lost 4 bases and J 0 bases, leaving 12 bases between the germline ends. CDR3 size: 15 residues. In nucleotides, the CDR3 is TGTGCCAGCAGCCCAGGACAGCTGATGAACACTGAAGCTTTCTTT. This codes for CASSPGQLMNTEAFF.

In its sample, this clone was seen once. The rearrangement joins TRBV5-4 to TRBJ1-1; D might be TRBD1 (6 bases). This CDR3 region has 15 residues. V dropped 0 bases and J dropped 2 bases, with 11 bases sitting between them. Germline V CDR1 and CDR2: SGHNT, YYREEE (reference sequence). CDR3 sequence: CASSLAGGSNTEAFF. The CDR3 DNA sequence: TGTGCCAGCAGCTTGGCGGGGGGCTCAAACACTGAAGCTTTCTTT. Full variable domain (missing parts from reference TRBV5-4 and TRBJ1-1): ETGVTQSPTHLIKTRGQQVTLRCSSQSGHNTVSWYQQALGQGPQFIFQYYREEENGRGNFPPRFSGLQFPNYSSELNVNALELDDSALYLCASSLAGGSNTEAFFGQGTRLTVV.

The chain carries TRBV5-1 and TRBJ1-5; no firm D call. V was shortened by 7 bases and J by 8 bases, with 10 bases between the two germline ends. Germline V lookup: CDR1 SGHRS, CDR2 YFSETQ. The CDR3 spans 11 residues. CDR3 bases: TGCGCCAGCCCGCCCCCGGAGCCCCAGCATTTT. This codes for CASPPPEPQHF.

The V call is TRBV7-9, the J call TRBJ2-2; D is unresolved. Germline CDR1 and CDR2: SEHNR and FQNEAQ (reference sequence). V lost 4 bases, J lost 2 bases, and 8 bases lay in between. The CDR3 is made up of 14 amino acids. The CDR3 DNA reads as TGTGCCAGCAGCTCGGTACTAAACACCGGGGAGCTGTTTTTT. Translated, it gives CASSSVLNTGELFF.

Note on this clone: The same CDR3 also results from other DNA sequences found in this sample. The rearrangement uses TRBV5-1 and TRBJ1-5, with 7 bases fitting TRBD1. Trimming at V came to 4 bases and at J to 3 bases, leaving 4 bases not matched to a gene. This CDR3 spans 14 amino acids. Germline CDR1 and CDR2: SGHRS and YFSETQ. In DNA, the CDR3 is TGCGCCAGCAGCCCTACAGGGGTCAATCAGCCCCAGCATTTT. Its translation: CASSPTGVNQPQHF.

In nucleotides, the CDR3 is TGTGCCAGCAGCCCGACTAGCGGGAGTGATGAGCAGTTCTTC. It yields the protein CASSPTSGSDEQFF. This sequence joins TRBV7-7 and TRBJ2-1; 12 positions match TRBD2. The CDR3 covers 14 residues. Trimming removed 5 bases from V and 8 bases from J; junction bases left unmatched: 4. Germline CDR1 reads SSHAT; CDR2 reads FNYEAQ (reference sequence).

V usage is TRBV4-1 and J usage is TRBJ2-3; D call uncertain. V dropped 3 bases and J dropped 2 bases, with 9 bases sitting between them. Germline V lookup: CDR1 MGHRA, CDR2 YSYEKL. This CDR3 spans 14 amino acids. The CDR3 DNA sequence: TGCGCCAGCAGCCAGAAACCCTACACAGATACGCAGTATTTT. Translating it yields CASSQKPYTDTQYF.

V gene TRBV11-2 combines with J gene TRBJ2-1; D not resolved. This CDR3 spans 13 amino acids. The germline V gene has CDR1 SGHAT and CDR2 FQNNGV. Deletions cut 0 bases from V and 5 bases from J, with 5 bases between. CDR3 DNA: TGTGCCAGCAGCTTAGACAGAAACAATGAGCAGTTCTTC. It codes for CASSLDRNNEQFF.

V gene TRBV12-3 or TRBV12-4 combines with J gene TRBJ1-5; possibly TRBD1 for D (6 bases). The CDR3 loop spans 13 amino acids. V was shortened by 5 bases and J by 5 bases, with 10 bases between the two germline ends. The CDR3 loop is CASSTQGDQPQHF. CDR3 DNA: TGTGCCAGCAGTACACAGGGAGATCAGCCCCAGCATTTT.

J is TRBJ1-1 and V is TRBV5-4, with D unclear. In germline, CDR1 is SGHNT, CDR2 YYREEE (reference sequence). V shed 5 bases and J shed 2 bases, with 13 bases lying between them. CDR3 length: 14 amino acids. The CDR3 DNA follows: TGTGCCAGCAGACAAACCACACTAAACACTGAAGCTTTCTTT. It codes for CASRQTTLNTEAFF.

This sequence joins TRBV5-1 and TRBJ2-7; TRBD2 aligns across 9 bases. Germline-derived CDR1 and CDR2 are SGHRS and YFSETQ. There are 16 residues in the CDR3. J was trimmed by 1 base and V by 0 bases; bases with no gene match: 5. CDR3 sequence: CASSLDSGSLSYEQYF. The DNA for the CDR3 is TGCGCCAGCAGCTTGGATAGCGGGAGTCTTTCCTACGAGCAGTACTTC.

This clone has just one count. This chain connects TRBV5-8 to TRBJ1-1, with D maybe TRBD1 (6 bases). V lost 0 bases to trimming and J lost 1 base, with 10 bases between them. CDR1 and CDR2 (germline): SGHTS, YDEGEE. The CDR3 length is 15 residues. DNA of the CDR3: TGTGCCAGCAGCTTGGGCACGACAGGGAACACTGAAGCTTTCTTT. Its protein is CASSLGTTGNTEAFF.

The chain combines TRBV5-1 with TRBJ1-1; tentatively, D is TRBD1 (6 bases). Germline values: CDR1 SGHRS, CDR2 YFSETQ. This CDR3 spans 17 amino acids. V gave up 4 bases and J gave up 4 bases, with 23 bases separating them. The CDR3 DNA reads as TGCGCCAGCAGCCTGGGGGCAGGGGAAAAAATATTCACTGAAGCTTTCTTT. This gives the protein CASSLGAGEKIFTEAFF.

The genes are TRBV25-1 and TRBJ2-3; D unresolved. Germline assignment: CDR1 MGHDK and CDR2 SYGVNS. The CDR3 runs 12 residues. V shed 3 bases and J shed 4 bases, with 5 bases lying between them. The CDR3 DNA reads TGTGCCAGCAGTGATTATGCAGATACGCAGTATTTT. Protein sequence: CASSDYADTQYF.

This sequence joins TRBV5-1 and TRBJ2-2; D ambiguous. V lost 5 bases and J lost 6, with 17 bases in between. The length of the CDR3 is 15 residues. Germline CDR1 and CDR2: SGHRS and YFSETQ. The CDR3 nucleotides read TGCGCCAGCAGACCCCGTGCTTTCGAGTCCGGGGAGCTGTTTTTT. The encoded protein is CASRPRAFESGELFF. Full variable domain (rest looked up from reference TRBV5-1 and TRBJ2-2): KAGVTQTPRYLIKTRGQQVTLSCSPISGHRSVSWYQQTPGQGLQFLFEYFSETQRNKGNFPGRFSGRQFSNSRSEMNVSTLELGDSALYLCASRPRAFESGELFFGEGSRLTVL.

CDR3 in amino acids: CASSPRQGKLLRFGQYF. The CDR3 DNA follows: TGTGCCAGCAGCCCACGACAGGGCAAGCTCCTACGATTTGGGCAGTACTTC. The V gene is TRBV3-1 (or the pseudogene TRBV3-2), the J gene TRBJ2-7; 7 bases are shared with TRBD1. CDR3 size: 17 residues. Germline loops: CDR1 LGHDT, CDR2 YNNKEL (reference sequence). Trimming removed 4 bases from V and 9 bases from J; junction bases left unmatched: 21.

The rearrangement uses TRBV9 and TRBJ1-2; D is unclear. The V gene lost 5 bases and the J gene lost 4 bases, with 9 bases spanning the gap. The CDR3 has 12 amino acids. CDR1 is SGDLS, CDR2 YYNGEE, per germline. Here the CDR3 reads CASSINSYGYTF. The CDR3, as DNA: TGTGCCAGCAGTATAAATAGCTATGGCTACACCTTC.

V is TRBV7-2 and J is TRBJ2-2; 9 bases align to TRBD1. Germline V gene sequence: CDR1 SGHTA, CDR2 FQGNSA. This CDR3 contains 17 residues. Trimming took 2 bases from V and 2 from J; bases not matched to a gene: 6. This CDR3 reads CASSLRRTGANTGELFF. The DNA for the CDR3 is TGTGCCAGCAGCTTAAGGAGGACAGGGGCCAACACCGGGGAGCTGTTTTTT.

The J gene is TRBJ2-1, the V gene TRBV6-4; 15 bases match TRBD2. V trimming: 4 bases; J trimming: 7 bases; junction bases outside the gene matches: 5. Germline V gene lookup returns CDR1 MRHNA and CDR2 SNTAGT. This CDR3 region has 16 residues. The CDR3 sequence: CASSGTSGRARNEQFF. The CDR3, as DNA: TGTGCCAGCAGTGGGACTAGCGGGAGGGCCCGGAATGAGCAGTTCTTC.

The chain is built from TRBV27 and TRBJ2-7, with 10 bases that match TRBD1. The junction had 6 bases not matched to a gene; V was cut back by 3 bases and J by 4 bases. CDR3 size: 15 residues. The V gene's germline CDR1 is MNHEY and CDR2 SMNVEV (reference sequence). The CDR3 sequence: CASSFTPGQGYEQYF. In DNA form, the CDR3 reads TGTGCCAGCAGTTTTACTCCGGGACAGGGGTACGAGCAGTACTTC.

This rearrangement joins TRBV5-4 to TRBJ2-7; D might be TRBD1 (6 bases). V was clipped by 0 bases and J by 3 bases, with 10 bases between them. Per germline, CDR1 SGHNT and CDR2 YYREEE (reference sequence). The CDR3 sequence is 14 residues long. CDR3: CASSLAVGGYEQYF. The CDR3 nucleotides read TGTGCCAGCAGCTTGGCTGTAGGGGGCTACGAGCAGTACTTC.

The rearrangement joins TRBV19 to TRBJ2-1, with TRBD1 matching over 10 bases. CDR1 is LNHDA and CDR2 is SQIVND in the germline V gene (reference sequence). The CDR3 extends over 14 amino acids. V was pared by 5 bases and J by 9 bases, with 7 bases of the junction left unmatched. The CDR3 bases are TGTGCCAGTAGTCTATGGGACAGGGGAGGTGAGCAGTTCTTC. Translation: CASSLWDRGGEQFF.

The rearrangement uses TRBV5-5 and TRBJ2-7; 10 bases are a match to TRBD2. CDR1 is SGHKS and CDR2 is YYEKEE in the germline V gene (reference sequence). The CDR3 sequence is 16 residues long. V trimming: 4 bases; J trimming: 0 bases; junction bases outside the gene matches: 7. The CDR3 protein is CASSLRWTSGSYEQYF. Written as DNA, the CDR3 is TGTGCCAGCAGCCTCCGCTGGACTAGCGGCTCCTACGAGCAGTACTTC.

The CDR3 bases are TGTGCCAGCAGCTTACCCGACAGGGGGCCTACTAACTATGGCTACACCTTC. Residues: CASSLPDRGPTNYGYTF. The chain employs TRBV7-2 and TRBJ1-2; 10 bases line up with TRBD1. The germline gives CDR1 SGHTA, CDR2 FQGNSA. The CDR3 spans 17 residues. V trimming: 2 bases; J trimming: 0 bases; junction bases outside the gene matches: 6.

This sequence joins TRBV7-2 and TRBJ1-1, with a weak D call TRBD1 (6 bases). The ends were cut back, 5 bases at V and 7 bases at J, with 20 bases in the middle. The germline V gene encodes CDR1 SGHTA and CDR2 FQGNSA. The CDR3 is 15 amino acids. This CDR3 is CASSPRGGRFYEAFF. The CDR3 DNA reads TGTGCCAGCAGCCCTAGGGGGGGACGGTTCTATGAAGCTTTCTTT. Filled out from reference TRBV7-2 and TRBJ1-1, the complete variable domain reads GAGVSQSPSNKVTEKGKDVELRCDPISGHTALYWYRQSLGQGLEFLIYFQGNSAPDKSGLPSDRFSAERTGGSVSTLTIQRTQQEDSAVYLCASSPRGGRFYEAFFGQGTRLTVV.

This clone was recorded once. The chain uses TRBV7-9 and TRBJ1-4; the match to TRBD1 covers 7 bases. The CDR3 extends over 16 amino acids. V trimming: 5 bases; J trimming: 7 bases; junction bases outside the gene matches: 13. Looked up from germline, CDR1 is SEHNR and CDR2 is FQNEAQ (reference sequence). The DNA of the CDR3 is TGTGCCAGCAGCCGGGACAGCATTAACTGGAGTGAAAAACTGTTTTTT. It specifies CASSRDSINWSEKLFF.

The J gene is TRBJ1-6, the V gene TRBV19, with a weak D call TRBD1 (6 bases). With 7 bases removed from V and 0 bases from J, the gap between germline ends came to 7 bases. Germline V gives CDR1 LNHDA, CDR2 SQIVND (reference sequence). The CDR3 contains 14 residues. The CDR3 reads CASMDSSYNSPLHF. DNA of the CDR3: TGTGCCAGTATGGACAGCTCCTATAATTCACCCCTCCACTTT.

CDR3 in DNA: TGTGCCAGCAGCGAGACTAGCGGGCTGTCCTACGAGCAGTACTTC. It yields the protein CASSETSGLSYEQYF. The chain is built from TRBV3-1 (or the pseudogene TRBV3-2) and TRBJ2-7; TRBD2 aligns across 10 bases. The CDR3 has 15 amino acids. Germline CDR1 reads LGHDT; CDR2 reads YNNKEL (reference sequence). Trimming removed 5 bases from V and 1 base from J; junction bases left unmatched: 5.

The J gene is TRBJ2-1, the V gene TRBV28, with 13 bases fitting TRBD2. The length of the CDR3 is 17 residues. The germline V gene has CDR1 MDHEN and CDR2 SYDVKM. V shed 4 bases, J shed 0 bases, and the junction held 3 bases outside the gene matches. CDR3 sequence reads: CASSSGLAGPSYNEQFF. CDR3 DNA sequence: TGTGCCAGCAGTTCGGGACTAGCGGGACCCTCCTACAATGAGCAGTTCTTC.

The genes are TRBV6-5 and TRBJ2-1; D ambiguous. Germline CDR1 is MNHEY and CDR2 is SVGAGI. CDR3 length: 10 residues. The V gene lost 6 bases and the J gene lost 9 bases, with 6 bases spanning the gap. The CDR3 region is CASSGFEQFF. CDR3 bases: TGTGCCAGCAGCGGGTTTGAGCAGTTCTTC.